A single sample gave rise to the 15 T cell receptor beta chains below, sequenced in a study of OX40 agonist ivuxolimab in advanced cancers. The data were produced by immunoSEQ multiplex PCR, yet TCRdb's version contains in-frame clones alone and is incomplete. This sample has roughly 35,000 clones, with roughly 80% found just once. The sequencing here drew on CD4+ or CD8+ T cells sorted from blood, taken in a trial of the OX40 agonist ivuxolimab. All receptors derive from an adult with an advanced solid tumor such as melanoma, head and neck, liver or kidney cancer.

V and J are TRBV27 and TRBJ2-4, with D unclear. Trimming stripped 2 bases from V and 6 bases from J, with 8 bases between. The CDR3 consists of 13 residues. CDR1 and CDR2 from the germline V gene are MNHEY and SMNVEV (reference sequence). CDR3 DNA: TGTGCCAGCAGTTTAGGGCGGAGAAACATTCAGTACTTC. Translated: CASSLGRRNIQYF.

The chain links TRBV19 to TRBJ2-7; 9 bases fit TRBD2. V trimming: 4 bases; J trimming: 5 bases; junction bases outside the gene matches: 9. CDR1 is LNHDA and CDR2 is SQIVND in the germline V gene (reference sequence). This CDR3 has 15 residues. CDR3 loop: CASSTHSGGADEQYF. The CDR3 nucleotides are TGTGCCAGTAGTACCCATAGCGGGGGAGCGGACGAGCAGTACTTC.

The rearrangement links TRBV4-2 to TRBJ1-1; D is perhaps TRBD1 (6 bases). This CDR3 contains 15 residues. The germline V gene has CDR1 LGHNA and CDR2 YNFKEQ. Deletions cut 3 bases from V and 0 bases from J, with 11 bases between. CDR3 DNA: TGTGCCAGCAGCCAGGGGGCGCGAGTGAACACTGAAGCTTTCTTT. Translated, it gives CASSQGARVNTEAFF.

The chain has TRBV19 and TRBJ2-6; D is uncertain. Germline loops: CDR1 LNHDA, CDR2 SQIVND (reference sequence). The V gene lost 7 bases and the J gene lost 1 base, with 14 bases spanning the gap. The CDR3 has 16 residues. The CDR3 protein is CASMVRFASGANVLTF. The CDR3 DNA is TGTGCCAGTATGGTCAGGTTTGCTTCTGGGGCCAACGTCCTGACTTTC.

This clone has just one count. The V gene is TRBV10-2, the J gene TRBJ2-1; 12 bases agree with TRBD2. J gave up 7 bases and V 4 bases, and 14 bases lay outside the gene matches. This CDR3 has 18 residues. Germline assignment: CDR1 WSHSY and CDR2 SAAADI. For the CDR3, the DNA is TGCGCCAGCAGTGCCCATGGAGGGGGACTAGCGGGTAGAAATGAGCAGTTCTTC. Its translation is CASSAHGGGLAGRNEQFF.

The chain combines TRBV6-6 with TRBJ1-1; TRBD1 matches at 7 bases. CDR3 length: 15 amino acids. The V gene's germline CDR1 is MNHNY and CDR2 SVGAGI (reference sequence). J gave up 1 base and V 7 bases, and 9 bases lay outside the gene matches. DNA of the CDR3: TGTGCCAGCATCATGTCCAGACAGGGGAACACTGAAGCTTTCTTT. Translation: CASIMSRQGNTEAFF.

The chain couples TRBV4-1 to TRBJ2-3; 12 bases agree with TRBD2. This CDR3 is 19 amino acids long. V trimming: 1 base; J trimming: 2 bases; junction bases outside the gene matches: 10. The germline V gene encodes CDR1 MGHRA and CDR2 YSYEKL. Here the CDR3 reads CASSQVPLAGGRDTDTQYF. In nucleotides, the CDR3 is TGCGCCAGCAGCCAAGTACCCCTAGCGGGGGGGAGAGACACAGATACGCAGTATTTT.

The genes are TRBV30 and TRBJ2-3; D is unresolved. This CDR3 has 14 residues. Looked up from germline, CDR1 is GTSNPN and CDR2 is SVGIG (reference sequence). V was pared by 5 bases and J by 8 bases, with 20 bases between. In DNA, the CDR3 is TGTGCCTGGGCCCACCCTCGGACCCTTGGTACGCAGTATTTT. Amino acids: CAWAHPRTLGTQYF.

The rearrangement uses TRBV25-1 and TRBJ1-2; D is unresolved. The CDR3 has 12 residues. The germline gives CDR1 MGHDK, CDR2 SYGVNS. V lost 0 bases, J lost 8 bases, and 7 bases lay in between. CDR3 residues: CASSEYPVGYTF. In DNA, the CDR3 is TGTGCCAGCAGTGAATATCCCGTCGGCTACACCTTC.

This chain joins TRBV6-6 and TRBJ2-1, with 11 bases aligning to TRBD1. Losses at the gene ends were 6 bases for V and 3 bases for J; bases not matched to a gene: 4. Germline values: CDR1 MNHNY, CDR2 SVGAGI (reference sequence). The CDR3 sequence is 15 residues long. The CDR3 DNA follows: TGTGCCAGCAGGACCGGGACAGGGGGCTACAATGAGCAGTTCTTC. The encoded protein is CASRTGTGGYNEQFF.

The CDR3 sequence: CASSLNRGGVSKNIQYF. The CDR3 DNA reads TGTGCCAGCAGCTTGAATAGGGGGGGAGTGTCCAAAAACATTCAGTACTTC. The chain couples TRBV5-8 to TRBJ2-4; a possible D gene is TRBD2 (7 bases). CDR1 is SGHTS and CDR2 is YDEGEE in the germline V gene. The V end lost 1 base, the J end lost 2 bases, and 16 bases lay between the germline ends. The CDR3 extends over 17 amino acids.

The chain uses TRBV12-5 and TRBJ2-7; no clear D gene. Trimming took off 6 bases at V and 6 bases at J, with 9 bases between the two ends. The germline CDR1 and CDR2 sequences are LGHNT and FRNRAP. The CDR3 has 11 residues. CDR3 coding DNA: TGTGCTAGTGGCGTTTCCGTCGAGCAGTACTTC. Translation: CASGVSVEQYF.

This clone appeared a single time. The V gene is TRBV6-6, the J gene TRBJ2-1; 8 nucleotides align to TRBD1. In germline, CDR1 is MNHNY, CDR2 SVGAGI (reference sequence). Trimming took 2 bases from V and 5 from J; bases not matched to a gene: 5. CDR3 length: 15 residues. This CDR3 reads CASSYEGQGDNEQFF. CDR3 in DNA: TGTGCCAGCAGTTACGAAGGACAGGGTGACAATGAGCAGTTCTTC.

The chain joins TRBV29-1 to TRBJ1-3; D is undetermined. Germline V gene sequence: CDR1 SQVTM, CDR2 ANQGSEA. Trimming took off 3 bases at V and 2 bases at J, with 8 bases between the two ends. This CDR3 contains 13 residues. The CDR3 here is CSVEGPPGNTIYF. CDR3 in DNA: TGCAGCGTTGAGGGTCCCCCTGGAAACACCATATATTTT.

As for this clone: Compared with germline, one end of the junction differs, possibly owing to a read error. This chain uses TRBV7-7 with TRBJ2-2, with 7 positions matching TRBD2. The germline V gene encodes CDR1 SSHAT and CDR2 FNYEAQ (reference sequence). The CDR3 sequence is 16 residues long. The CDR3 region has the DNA TGTGCTAGCAGCTTAACGGGGGGAATCAATAGCGGGGAGCTGTTTTTT. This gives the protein CASSLTGGINSGELFF.